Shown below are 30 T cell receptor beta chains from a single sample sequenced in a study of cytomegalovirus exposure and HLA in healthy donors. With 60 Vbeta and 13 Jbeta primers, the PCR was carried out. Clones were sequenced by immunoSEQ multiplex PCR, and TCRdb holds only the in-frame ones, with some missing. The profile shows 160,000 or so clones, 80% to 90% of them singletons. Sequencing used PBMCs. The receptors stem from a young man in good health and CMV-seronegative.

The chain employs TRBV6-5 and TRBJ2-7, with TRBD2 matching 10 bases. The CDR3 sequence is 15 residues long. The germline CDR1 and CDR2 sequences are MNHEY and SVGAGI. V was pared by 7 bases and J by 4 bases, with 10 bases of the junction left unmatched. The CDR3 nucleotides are TGTGCCAGCACCTTGACTAGCGGGTCGCATTACGAGCAGTACTTC. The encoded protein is CASTLTSGSHYEQYF.

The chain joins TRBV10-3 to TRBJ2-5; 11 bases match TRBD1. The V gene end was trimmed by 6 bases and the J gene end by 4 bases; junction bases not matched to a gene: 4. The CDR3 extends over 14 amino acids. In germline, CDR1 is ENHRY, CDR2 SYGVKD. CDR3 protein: CAIREDRGRETQYF. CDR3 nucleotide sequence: TGTGCCATCAGGGAGGACAGGGGGCGAGAGACCCAGTACTTC.

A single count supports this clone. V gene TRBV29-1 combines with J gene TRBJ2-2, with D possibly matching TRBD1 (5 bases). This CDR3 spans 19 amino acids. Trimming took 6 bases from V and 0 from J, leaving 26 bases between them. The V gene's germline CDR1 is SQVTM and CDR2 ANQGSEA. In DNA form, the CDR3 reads TGCAGCGTGTTCCGGGCCAATAGGGGAACAGACCCGAACACCGGGGAGCTGTTTTTT. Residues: CSVFRANRGTDPNTGELFF.

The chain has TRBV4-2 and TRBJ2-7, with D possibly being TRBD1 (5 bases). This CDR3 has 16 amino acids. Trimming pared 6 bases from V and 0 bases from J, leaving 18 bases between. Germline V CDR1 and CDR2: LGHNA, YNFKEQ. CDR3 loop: CASSHSPGLSSYEQYF. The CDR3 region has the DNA TGTGCCAGCAGTCACTCGCCAGGGTTGAGCTCCTACGAGCAGTACTTC.

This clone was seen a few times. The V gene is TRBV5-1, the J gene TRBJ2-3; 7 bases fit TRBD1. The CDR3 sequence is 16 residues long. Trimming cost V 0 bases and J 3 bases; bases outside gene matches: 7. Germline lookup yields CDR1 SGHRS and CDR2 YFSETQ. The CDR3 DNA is TGCGCCAGCAGCTTGGTGGGACAGAGGGGAACAGATACGCAGTATTTT. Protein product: CASSLVGQRGTDTQYF.

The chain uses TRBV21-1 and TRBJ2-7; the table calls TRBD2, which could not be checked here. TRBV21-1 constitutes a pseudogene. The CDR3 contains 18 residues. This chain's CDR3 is CASSPLGLAGGSFYEQYF. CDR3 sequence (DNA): TGTGCCAGCAGCCCCCTTGGCCTAGCGGGAGGGTCCTTCTACGAGCAGTACTTC.

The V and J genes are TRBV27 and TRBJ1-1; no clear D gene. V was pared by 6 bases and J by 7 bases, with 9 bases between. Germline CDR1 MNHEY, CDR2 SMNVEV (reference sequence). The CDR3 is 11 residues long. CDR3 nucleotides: TGTGCCAGCAGGCGGGGAATTGAAGCTTTCTTT. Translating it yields CASRRGIEAFF.

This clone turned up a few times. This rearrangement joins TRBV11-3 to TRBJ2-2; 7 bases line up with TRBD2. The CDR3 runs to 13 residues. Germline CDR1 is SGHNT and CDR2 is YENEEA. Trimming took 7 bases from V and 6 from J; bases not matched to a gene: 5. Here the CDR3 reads CASTRGDSGELFF. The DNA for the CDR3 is TGTGCCAGCACCCGGGGGGATTCCGGGGAGCTGTTTTTT.

The CDR3 DNA follows: TGTGCCAGCAGCTCAGGACAGACTAATGAAAAACTGTTTTTT. Protein sequence: CASSSGQTNEKLFF. The J gene is TRBJ1-4, the V gene TRBV5-5, with TRBD1 as a possible D gene (6 bases). Germline-derived CDR1 and CDR2 are SGHKS and YYEKEE (reference sequence). V gave up 3 bases and J gave up 2 bases, with 8 bases separating them. This CDR3 comprises 14 residues.

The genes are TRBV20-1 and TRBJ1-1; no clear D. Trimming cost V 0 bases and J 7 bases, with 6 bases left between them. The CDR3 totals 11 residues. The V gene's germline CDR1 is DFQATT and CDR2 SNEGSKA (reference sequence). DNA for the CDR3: TGCAGTGCTAGAGATGCGGTTGAAGCTTTCTTT. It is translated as CSARDAVEAFF.

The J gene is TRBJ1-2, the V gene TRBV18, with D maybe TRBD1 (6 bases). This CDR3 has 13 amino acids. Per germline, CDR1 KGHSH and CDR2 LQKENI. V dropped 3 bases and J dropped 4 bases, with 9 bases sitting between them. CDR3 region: CASSPGQSYGYTF. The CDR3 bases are TGTGCCAGCTCACCTGGACAGTCCTATGGCTACACCTTC.

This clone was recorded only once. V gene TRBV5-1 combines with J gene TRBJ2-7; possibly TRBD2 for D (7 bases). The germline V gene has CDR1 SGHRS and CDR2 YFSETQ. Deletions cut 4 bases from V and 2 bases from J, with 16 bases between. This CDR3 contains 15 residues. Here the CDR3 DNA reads TGCGCCAGCAGCCCCGTTGGGGGGGCGCCCTACGAGCAGTACTTC. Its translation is CASSPVGGAPYEQYF.

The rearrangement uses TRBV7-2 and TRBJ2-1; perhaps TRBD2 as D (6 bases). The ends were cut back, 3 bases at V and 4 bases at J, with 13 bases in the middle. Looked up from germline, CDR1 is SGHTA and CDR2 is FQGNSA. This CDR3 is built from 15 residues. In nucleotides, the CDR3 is TGTGCCAGCAGCTTCAGTAGCGGAACTTACAATGAGCAGTTCTTC. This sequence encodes CASSFSSGTYNEQFF.

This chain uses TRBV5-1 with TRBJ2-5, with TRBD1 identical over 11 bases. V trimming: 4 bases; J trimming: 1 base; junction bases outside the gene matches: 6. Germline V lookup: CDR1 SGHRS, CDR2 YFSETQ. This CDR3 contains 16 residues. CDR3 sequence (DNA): TGCGCCAGCAGCCCCGGGACAGGGGGTATCCAAGAGACCCAGTACTTC. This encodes CASSPGTGGIQETQYF.

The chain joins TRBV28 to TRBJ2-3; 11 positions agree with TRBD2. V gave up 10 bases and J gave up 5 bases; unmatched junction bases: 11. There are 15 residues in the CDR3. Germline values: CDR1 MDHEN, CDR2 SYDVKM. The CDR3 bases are TGTGCCATTCAATTTAGCGGGAGGGCCGAAGATACGCAGTATTTT. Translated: CAIQFSGRAEDTQYF.

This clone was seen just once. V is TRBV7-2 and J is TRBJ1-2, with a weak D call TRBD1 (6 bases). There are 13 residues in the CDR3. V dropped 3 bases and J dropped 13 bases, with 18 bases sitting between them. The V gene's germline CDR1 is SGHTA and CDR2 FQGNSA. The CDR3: CASSFFEDSPLTF. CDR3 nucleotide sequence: TGTGCCAGCAGCTTTTTTGAGGACAGTCCTCTCACCTTC.

CDR3 DNA: TGTGCCAGCAGCTCGAGAATGAGCTCCTACAATGAGCAGTTCTTC. This gives the protein CASSSRMSSYNEQFF. The gene calls are TRBV27 and TRBJ2-1, with unresolved D. Germline assignment: CDR1 MNHEY and CDR2 SMNVEV (reference sequence). The CDR3 is 15 residues long. With 6 bases removed from V and 0 bases from J, the gap between germline ends came to 12 bases.

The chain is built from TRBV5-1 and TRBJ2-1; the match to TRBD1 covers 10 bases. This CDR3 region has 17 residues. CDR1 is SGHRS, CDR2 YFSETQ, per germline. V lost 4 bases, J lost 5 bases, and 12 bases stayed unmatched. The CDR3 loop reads CASSPGTGVPLDNEQFF. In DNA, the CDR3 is TGCGCCAGCAGCCCCGGGACAGGGGTCCCACTAGACAATGAGCAGTTCTTC.

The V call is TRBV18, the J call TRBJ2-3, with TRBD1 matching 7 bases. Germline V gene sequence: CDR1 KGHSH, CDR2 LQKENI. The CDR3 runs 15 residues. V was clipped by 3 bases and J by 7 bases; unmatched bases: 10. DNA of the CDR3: TGTGCCAGCTCACCCGTCGACAGGGCTTTGAATACGCAGTATTTT. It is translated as CASSPVDRALNTQYF.

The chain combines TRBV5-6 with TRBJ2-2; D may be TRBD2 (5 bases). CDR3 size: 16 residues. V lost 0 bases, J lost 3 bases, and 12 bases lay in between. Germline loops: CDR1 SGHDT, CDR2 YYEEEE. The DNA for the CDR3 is TGTGCCAGCAGCTTGGTCAGCGGCGTTCACACCGGGGAGCTGTTTTTT. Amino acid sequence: CASSLVSGVHTGELFF.

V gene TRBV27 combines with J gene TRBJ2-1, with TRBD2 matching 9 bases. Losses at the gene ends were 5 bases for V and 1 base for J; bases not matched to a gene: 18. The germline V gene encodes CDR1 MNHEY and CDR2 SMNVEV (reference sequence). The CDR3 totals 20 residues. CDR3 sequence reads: CASSPRGGAVSGRSYNEQFF. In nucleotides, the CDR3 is TGTGCCAGCAGTCCCAGAGGAGGGGCCGTCAGCGGGAGGTCCTACAATGAGCAGTTCTTC.

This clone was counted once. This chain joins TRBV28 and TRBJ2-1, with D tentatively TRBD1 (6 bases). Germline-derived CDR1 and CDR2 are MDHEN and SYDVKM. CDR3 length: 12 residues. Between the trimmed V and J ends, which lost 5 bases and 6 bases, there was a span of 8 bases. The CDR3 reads CASSIQGNEQFF. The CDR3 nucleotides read TGTGCCAGCAGTATACAGGGCAATGAGCAGTTCTTC. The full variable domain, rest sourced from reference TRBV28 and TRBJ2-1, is DVKVTQSSRYLVKRTGEKVFLECVQDMDHENMFWYRQDPGLGLRLIYFSYDVKMKEKGDIPEGYSVSREKKERFSLILESASTNQTSMYLCASSIQGNEQFFGPGTRLTVL.

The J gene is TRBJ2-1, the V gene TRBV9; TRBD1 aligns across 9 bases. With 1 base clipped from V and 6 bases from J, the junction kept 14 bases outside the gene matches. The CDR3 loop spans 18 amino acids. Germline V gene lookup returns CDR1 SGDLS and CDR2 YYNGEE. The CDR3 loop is CASSVWPELQGARNEQFF. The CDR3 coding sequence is TGTGCCAGCAGCGTATGGCCTGAACTACAGGGGGCGCGCAATGAGCAGTTCTTC. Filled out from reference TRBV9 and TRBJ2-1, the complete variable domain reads DSGVTQTPKHLITATGQRVTLRCSPRSGDLSVYWYQQSLDQGLQFLIQYYNGEERAKGNILERFSAQQFPDLHSELNLSSLELGDSALYFCASSVWPELQGARNEQFFGPGTRLTVL.

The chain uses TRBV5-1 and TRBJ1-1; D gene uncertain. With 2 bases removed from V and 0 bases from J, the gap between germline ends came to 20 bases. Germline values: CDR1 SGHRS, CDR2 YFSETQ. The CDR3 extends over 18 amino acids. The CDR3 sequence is CASSFAGYSRSMNTEAFF. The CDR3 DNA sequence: TGCGCCAGCAGCTTTGCTGGGTACAGCCGCTCCATGAACACTGAAGCTTTCTTT.

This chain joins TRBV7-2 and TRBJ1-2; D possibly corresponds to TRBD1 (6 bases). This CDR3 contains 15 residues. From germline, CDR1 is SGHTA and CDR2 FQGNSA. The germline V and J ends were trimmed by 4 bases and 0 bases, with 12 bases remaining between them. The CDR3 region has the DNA TGTGCCAGCAGCTCGTGGGGGGGGCCTAACTATGGCTACACCTTC. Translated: CASSSWGGPNYGYTF. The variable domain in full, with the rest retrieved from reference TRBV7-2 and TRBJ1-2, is GAGVSQSPSNKVTEKGKDVELRCDPISGHTALYWYRQSLGQGLEFLIYFQGNSAPDKSGLPSDRFSAERTGGSVSTLTIQRTQQEDSAVYLCASSSWGGPNYGYTFGSGTRLTVV.

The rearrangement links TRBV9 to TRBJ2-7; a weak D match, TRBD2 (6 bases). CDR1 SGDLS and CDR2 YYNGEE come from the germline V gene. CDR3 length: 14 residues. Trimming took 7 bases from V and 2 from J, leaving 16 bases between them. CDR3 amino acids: CASSLGSGAYEQYF. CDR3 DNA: TGTGCCAGCTCGCTCGGTTCGGGAGCCTACGAGCAGTACTTC.

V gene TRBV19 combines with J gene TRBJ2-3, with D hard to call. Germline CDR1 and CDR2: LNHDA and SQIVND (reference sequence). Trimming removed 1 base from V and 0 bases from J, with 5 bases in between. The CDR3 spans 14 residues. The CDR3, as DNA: TGTGCCAGTAGTATAGGACTGAGCACAGATACGCAGTATTTT. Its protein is CASSIGLSTDTQYF. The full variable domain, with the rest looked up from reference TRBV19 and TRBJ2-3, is DGGITQSPKYLFRKEGQNVTLSCEQNLNHDAMYWYRQDPGQGLRLIYYSQIVNDFQKGDIAEGYSVSREKKESFPLTVTSAQKNPTAFYLCASSIGLSTDTQYFGPGTRLTVL.

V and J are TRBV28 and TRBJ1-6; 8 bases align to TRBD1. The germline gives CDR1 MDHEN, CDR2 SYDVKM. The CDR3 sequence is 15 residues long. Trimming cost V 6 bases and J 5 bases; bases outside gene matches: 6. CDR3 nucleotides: TGTGCCAGCAGCTCCGGACAGGGAGATAATTCACCCCTCCACTTT. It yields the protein CASSSGQGDNSPLHF.

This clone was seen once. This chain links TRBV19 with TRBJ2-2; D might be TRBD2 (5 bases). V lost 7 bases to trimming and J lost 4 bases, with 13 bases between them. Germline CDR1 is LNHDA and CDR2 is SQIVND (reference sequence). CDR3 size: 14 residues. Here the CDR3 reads CASNGPAGTGELFF. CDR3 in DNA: TGTGCCAGTAATGGCCCGGCGGGCACCGGGGAGCTGTTTTTT. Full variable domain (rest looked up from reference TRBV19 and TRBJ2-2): DGGITQSPKYLFRKEGQNVTLSCEQNLNHDAMYWYRQDPGQGLRLIYYSQIVNDFQKGDIAEGYSVSREKKESFPLTVTSAQKNPTAFYLCASNGPAGTGELFFGEGSRLTVL.

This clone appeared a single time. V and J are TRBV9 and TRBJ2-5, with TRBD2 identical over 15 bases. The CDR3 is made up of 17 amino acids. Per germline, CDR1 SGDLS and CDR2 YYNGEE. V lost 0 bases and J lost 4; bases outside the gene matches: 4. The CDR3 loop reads CASSVGTSGGGLETQYF. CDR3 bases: TGTGCCAGCAGCGTAGGGACTAGCGGGGGGGGATTAGAGACCCAGTACTTC.